This TCR beta chain was recorded in a study of CD4 T cells in relation to SARS-CoV-2 and coronaviruses. Overall study context: Shared crossreactive spike epitopes were mapped to their HLA restriction.

General observations from the study: In roughly 65% of donors, memory CD4+ clonotypes crossrecognized SARS-CoV-2 and at least one common cold coronavirus spike.

The unexposed donors gave CD4+ T cells in about 2011-2018, prior to COVID-19. TCRdb's copy holds only in-frame clones and misses some; the assay was immunoSEQ multiplex PCR. The data hold under 90,000 clones, with more than 80% observed a single time. To note about this clone: Its antigen is still unknown.

The clonotype originates from a human donor in good health. Specimen: naive CD4+ T cells from PBMCs. Subset described: naive CD4+ T cells isolated by negative enrichment.

Here the CDR3 DNA reads TGCGCCAGCAGCTTGAGGGTGGGTCGAGACGGCTACGAGCAGTACTTC. Translated, it gives CASSLRVGRDGYEQYF. The chain joins TRBV5-1 to TRBJ2-7; D uncertain. The CDR3 spans 16 residues. The germline V gene encodes CDR1 SGHRS and CDR2 YFSETQ. V gave up 1 base and J gave up 3 bases, with 17 bases separating them.